Each of the 18 T cell receptor beta chains below was sequenced from the same sample in a study of T cell responses to AZD1222 COVID-19 vaccine. Assay: immunoSEQ multiplex PCR; the TCRdb copy retains only in-frame clones and omits some. The table includes under 200,000 clones, approximately 94% detected once. Material: peripheral blood, obtained 28 days after the second dose of the MenACWY control vaccine. These receptors originate from an adult who received the MenACWY meningococcal vaccine as a control.

This chain uses TRBV28 with TRBJ1-2; 10 bases align to TRBD1. Germline lookup yields CDR1 MDHEN and CDR2 SYDVKM. Trimming removed 5 bases from V and 4 bases from J; junction bases left unmatched: 4. The CDR3 is 14 residues long. The CDR3 region has the DNA TGTGCCAGCAGTCTGGGGACAGGGGTCTATGGCTACACCTTC. Translation: CASSLGTGVYGYTF.

The rearrangement uses TRBV6-4 and TRBJ1-1; no reliable D call. V was pared by 4 bases and J by 0 bases, with 6 bases between. The CDR3 consists of 13 residues. Germline CDR1 is MRHNA and CDR2 is SNTAGT. The CDR3 DNA sequence: TGTGCCAGCAGTGCACAGATGAACACTGAAGCTTTCTTT. It is translated as CASSAQMNTEAFF.

The chain joins TRBV7-6 to TRBJ1-3; D perhaps matches TRBD1 (6 bases). Trimming removed 4 bases from V and 7 bases from J, with 17 bases in between. CDR3 length: 15 residues. Germline V gives CDR1 SGHVS, CDR2 FNYEAQ. This CDR3 is CASSSRQMRGNTIYF. DNA for the CDR3: TGTGCCAGCAGCTCAAGACAGATGAGGGGGAACACCATATATTTT.

This chain uses TRBV28 with TRBJ2-1; 8 bases fit TRBD2. CDR1 is MDHEN, CDR2 SYDVKM, per germline. The CDR3 length is 18 residues. The V gene end was trimmed by 1 base and the J gene end by 0 bases; junction bases not matched to a gene: 8. This CDR3 is CASSLFGLAGSSYNEQFF. The CDR3 DNA reads as TGTGCCAGCAGTTTATTCGGTCTAGCGGGCAGCTCCTACAATGAGCAGTTCTTC.

This chain links TRBV9 with TRBJ1-1, with D perhaps matching TRBD1 (6 bases). With 4 bases removed from V and 5 bases from J, the gap between germline ends came to 18 bases. The CDR3 runs to 15 residues. The germline gives CDR1 SGDLS, CDR2 YYNGEE. The CDR3 DNA sequence: TGTGCCAGCAGCACCCTAACAGGGCCCTGGACTGAAGCTTTCTTT. Translating it yields CASSTLTGPWTEAFF.

In its sample, this clone was seen a few times. The chain joins TRBV7-2 to TRBJ2-7; 9 bases line up with TRBD2. Germline-derived CDR1 and CDR2 are SGHTA and FQGNSA. CDR3 length: 15 amino acids. V dropped 3 bases and J dropped 2; count of bases not matched to a gene: 5. The CDR3 DNA sequence: TGTGCCAGCAGCTTCCAGGCGGGAGGGCCCTACGAGCAGTACTTC. This codes for CASSFQAGGPYEQYF.

This rearrangement joins TRBV6-5 to TRBJ1-2; D is possibly TRBD1 (6 bases). V shed 2 bases and J shed 3 bases, with 7 bases lying between them. CDR3 length: 13 residues. CDR1 and CDR2 from the germline V gene are MNHEY and SVGAGI. CDR3 DNA: TGTGCCAGCAGTTACGCAGGGGACTATGGCTACACCTTC. It translates to CASSYAGDYGYTF.

The rearrangement links TRBV28 to TRBJ2-5; possibly TRBD1 for D (7 bases). The germline V gene encodes CDR1 MDHEN and CDR2 SYDVKM. The ends were cut back, 5 bases at V and 5 bases at J, with 21 bases in the middle. This CDR3 contains 16 residues. CDR3 in amino acids: CASSGLSQGGFETQYF. The CDR3 nucleotides are TGTGCCAGCAGTGGACTTAGTCAGGGGGGCTTTGAGACCCAGTACTTC.

The rearrangement uses TRBV5-1 and TRBJ2-5, with 7 nucleotides matching TRBD1. There are 16 residues in the CDR3. V lost 5 bases and J lost 5; bases outside the gene matches: 15. CDR1 is SGHRS and CDR2 is YFSETQ in the germline V gene. The DNA of the CDR3 is TGCGCCAGCAGTATTACGGAGTGGACAGGATGGGAGACCCAGTACTTC. It is translated as CASSITEWTGWETQYF.

The J gene is TRBJ1-4, the V gene TRBV5-1, with a tentative D call TRBD1 (5 bases). CDR3 size: 15 residues. The V end lost 0 bases, the J end lost 8 bases, and 14 bases lay between the germline ends. Germline CDR1 reads SGHRS; CDR2 reads YFSETQ. CDR3: CASSLAGGNREKLFF. As DNA, the CDR3 is TGCGCCAGCAGCTTGGCCGGGGGGAATCGGGAAAAACTGTTTTTT.

This clone was seen a single time. This chain joins TRBV29-1 and TRBJ1-1; 10 nucleotides align to TRBD1. V lost 5 bases, J lost 1 base, and 7 bases stayed unmatched. The CDR3 covers 15 residues. Germline V CDR1 and CDR2: SQVTM, ANQGSEA. The CDR3 region is CSVPHRQGANTEAFF. CDR3 DNA sequence: TGCAGCGTTCCTCACCGACAGGGGGCGAACACTGAAGCTTTCTTT.

This clone was observed once. This chain uses TRBV11-2 with TRBJ1-6, with TRBD1 identical over 9 bases. V lost 8 bases to trimming and J lost 7 bases; unmatched junction nucleotides: 12. The germline V gene encodes CDR1 SGHAT and CDR2 FQNNGV. The CDR3 sequence is 16 residues long. CDR3 DNA: TGTGCCAGCGGCGTGTTTGGGACAGGGAAGAATTCACCCCTCCACTTT. This sequence encodes CASGVFGTGKNSPLHF.

V gene TRBV6-4 combines with J gene TRBJ1-6; 9 nucleotides line up with TRBD1. In germline, CDR1 is MRHNA, CDR2 SNTAGT. V lost 4 bases, J lost 8 bases, and 6 bases stayed unmatched. The CDR3 runs 15 residues. CDR3 protein: CASSVNRGLDSPLHF. For the CDR3, the DNA is TGTGCCAGCAGTGTGAACAGGGGGCTGGATTCACCCCTCCACTTT.

This rearrangement joins TRBV3-1 (or the pseudogene TRBV3-2) to TRBJ1-5; TRBD1 is a possible D gene (6 bases). CDR1 LGHDT and CDR2 YNNKEL come from the germline V gene (reference sequence). V was trimmed by 2 bases and J by 0 bases, leaving 11 bases between them. The CDR3 sequence is 16 residues long. As DNA, the CDR3 is TGTGCCAGCAGCCAACATCAGGGGAATAGCAATCAGCCCCAGCATTTT. Protein: CASSQHQGNSNQPQHF.

V usage is TRBV3-1 (or the pseudogene TRBV3-2) and J usage is TRBJ2-2, with D possibly matching TRBD2 (6 bases). Between the trimmed V and J ends, which lost 2 bases and 3 bases, there was a span of 13 bases. Germline CDR1 LGHDT, CDR2 YNNKEL (reference sequence). The CDR3 is made up of 16 amino acids. DNA of the CDR3: TGTGCCAGCAGCCAAATATCGGGACTGCACACCGGGGAGCTGTTTTTT. This sequence encodes CASSQISGLHTGELFF.

V is TRBV10-3 and J is TRBJ2-7; 10 nucleotides align to TRBD1. With 1 base clipped from V and 5 bases from J, the junction kept 8 bases outside the gene matches. This CDR3 has 16 amino acids. The germline CDR1 and CDR2 sequences are ENHRY and SYGVKD. CDR3 sequence (DNA): TGTGCCATCAGTGAGTTACTGACAGGGGGCTCTGACGAGCAGTACTTC. Its translation is CAISELLTGGSDEQYF.

Worth noting for this clone: The same CDR3 is also encoded by other DNA sequences in this sample. The chain uses TRBV28 and TRBJ1-5, with TRBD1 matching over 7 bases. The CDR3 is 12 amino acids. The V gene's germline CDR1 is MDHEN and CDR2 SYDVKM. The V and J ends lost 8 bases and 2 bases, in that order; junction bases with no gene match: 0. Here the CDR3 reads CASGQGNQPQHF. The CDR3 nucleotides read TGTGCCAGCGGACAGGGCAATCAGCCCCAGCATTTT.

This chain uses TRBV7-9 with TRBJ1-1; D uncertain. Germline V CDR1 and CDR2: SEHNR, FQNEAQ (reference sequence). Trimming stripped 3 bases from V and 2 bases from J, with 10 bases between. The length of the CDR3 is 14 residues. The CDR3 reads CASSLTTANTEAFF. The DNA for the CDR3 is TGTGCCAGCAGCTTGACCACAGCCAACACTGAAGCTTTCTTT.